The clone carrying this TCR beta chain was observed once. No antigen is known for it. The germline V gene has CDR1 PRHDT and CDR2 FYEKMQ (reference sequence). V lost 5 bases, J lost 3 bases, and 15 bases stayed unmatched. This CDR3 region has 17 residues. This sample is part of a study of cytotoxic CD8 clonotypes in ibrutinib-treated CLL. Study-wide background: Response was recorded as partial in approximately 24 patients and complete in 2; at median roughly 70 months, approximately 15 remained remitted and about 12 had progressed. Study-wide results and limits: Baseline clonality exceeded age-matched healthy donors and tracked circulating CD8+ T-cell counts.

Depths of 1 in 200,000 to 1 in 1 million T cells were the sequencing target. Clones were sequenced by immunoSEQ multiplex PCR, and TCRdb holds only the in-frame ones, with some missing. The sample has 140,000 to 150,000 clones, 70% to 80% seen once; the top ten hold 4.5% to 6%. J is TRBJ2-7 and V is TRBV13, with TRBD2 matching 8 bases. The sequence was obtained from a human donor with chronic lymphocytic leukemia. The input for sequencing was PBMCs, taken after 24 months of ibrutinib treatment. CDR3 region: CASSPTPGGGVGYEQYF. CDR3 DNA: TGTGCCAGCAGCCCCACCCCGGGGGGGGGTGTAGGCTACGAGCAGTACTTC.